Included here is one TCR beta chain sequence, with context. Antigen: not known. Germline V gene sequence: CDR1 SNHLY, CDR2 FYNNEI. V dropped 8 bases and J dropped 5 bases, with 19 bases sitting between them. The CDR3 consists of 15 residues. These data come from a study of human T cells and chemical hapten exposure. Study background: Alopecia areata, totalis or universalis was found in mostly female patients.

The study, taken as a whole, reports: Because they had alopecia, donors may respond immunologically unlike healthy people.

Sample time point: patch test 2, 6 weeks after DPC sensitization. Treatment defined: therapeutic diphenylcyclopropenone sensitization with weekly scalp DPC. TCRdb re-called the RACE reads through MiXCR, storing one row per CDR3 protein. The sample consists of hundreds of thousands of distinct CDR3 sequences, about 6% of them appearing once. The sequence was obtained from a young woman with alopecia areata. Some clones in this sample may be carry-over from other donors' samples. The sample was whole blood, taken in connection with sensitization to the hapten diphenylcyclopropenone (DPC). This chain uses TRBV2 with TRBJ2-4, with D possibly matching TRBD2 (5 bases). The CDR3 reads CASSRGNGVENIQYF. The CDR3 coding sequence is TGTGCCAGCTCCCGGGGTAACGGGGTGGAAAACATTCAGTACTTC. Full variable domain (rest looked up from reference TRBV2 and TRBJ2-4): EPEVTQTPSHQVTQMGQEVILRCVPISNHLYFYWYRQILGQKVEFLVSFYNNEISEKSEIFDDQFSVERPDGSNFTLKIRSTKLEDSAMYFCASSRGNGVENIQYFGAGTRLSVL.